A selection of T cell receptor beta chains follows, all from one sample in a study of blood T cell repertoires in COVID-19. Only in-frame clones appear in the TCRdb table, and some are missing; sequencing was by immunoSEQ multiplex PCR. The table records 140,000 to 150,000 clones, 65% to 85% of them present only once. The sample was peripheral blood. All receptors derive from an older woman with acute or convalescent COVID-19. CDR3s include the opening cysteine and the closing phenylalanine or tryptophan. A D gene is named only where the DNA matches it firmly. Size is stated for part of the rows, as once, few or many counts, or as a class when the clone is expanded.

j_call clone_size d_call cdr3_length v_call cdr3_nt cdr3_aa
TRBJ1-5 . . 14 TRBV19 TGTGCCAGTCGAGCCGAGGGGAGGAATCAGCCCCAGCATTTT CASRAEGRNQPQHF
TRBJ2-2 . . 15 TRBV12-5 TGTGCTAGTGGTTTGATTCATGCGGGGAGCGGGGAGCTGTTTTTT CASGLIHAGSGELFF
TRBJ2-3 . . 14 TRBV5-1 TGCGCCAGCAGCTTAGCGGCTAGCACAGATACGCAGTATTTT CASSLAASTDTQYF
TRBJ1-5 . . 14 TRBV21-1 TGTGCCAGCAGCAAACCCGACGGGAATCAGCCCCAGCATTTT CASSKPDGNQPQHF
TRBJ1-1 . TRBD1 15 TRBV18 TGTGCCAGCTCACCATCGGGACAGGGGAGTACTGAAGCTTTCTTT CASSPSGQGSTEAFF
TRBJ2-3 few TRBD2 14 TRBV7-9 TGTGCCAGCAGTCCGGGACTAGGTTTAGATACGCAGTATTTT CASSPGLGLDTQYF
TRBJ1-6 once . 14 TRBV27 TGTGCCAGCAGTTGGCAGTCCTATAATTCACCCCTCCACTTT CASSWQSYNSPLHF
TRBJ2-1 few . 13 TRBV11-3 TGTGCCAGCAGCTCCCCTAGTAACAATGAGCAGTTCTTC CASSSPSNNEQFF
TRBJ1-1 . . 17 TRBV10-3 TGTGCCATCAAGCCCCAGGGCGCAGGGCCGAGTGCCACTGAAGCTTTCTTT CAIKPQGAGPSATEAFF
TRBJ2-1 . TRBD2 16 TRBV6-5 TGTGCCAGCAGTTACCCCGATCCGCGGGAGGACAATGAGCAGTTCTTC CASSYPDPREDNEQFF
TRBJ1-5 once . 15 TRBV18 TGTGCCAGCTCACCACTTTCGACTCCGAGGGAGCCCCAGCATTTT CASSPLSTPREPQHF
TRBJ2-1 . TRBD2 16 TRBV9 TGTGCCAGCAGCGTAGGGACTAGCGGGAGGCAGGATGAGCAGTTCTTC CASSVGTSGRQDEQFF
TRBJ2-1 . TRBD2 17 TRBV4-1 TGCGCCAGCAGCGCGACTAGCGGGATTCAAACCTACAATGAGCAGTTCTTC CASSATSGIQTYNEQFF
TRBJ1-5 . . 14 TRBV19 TGTGCCAGTAGTATCAGGGGTAGCAATCAGCCCCAGCATTTT CASSIRGSNQPQHF
TRBJ1-1 . . 14 TRBV11-2 TGTGCCAGCAGCTTAGCCAGGGGGAACACTGAAGCTTTCTTT CASSLARGNTEAFF
TRBJ2-1 . . 15 TRBV28 TGTGCCAGCAGGCTGGGGGTCGCGGGATACAATGAGCAGTTCTTC CASRLGVAGYNEQFF
TRBJ1-5 . . 15 TRBV6-6 TGTGCCAGCAACCCCGGACAGACTAGCAATCAGCCCCAGCATTTT CASNPGQTSNQPQHF
TRBJ1-1 . . 15 TRBV28 TGTGCCAGCAGTTTTTTTCAGGACAGTTACTCTGAAGCTTTCTTT CASSFFQDSYSEAFF
TRBJ2-1 once TRBD1 17 TRBV6-2/TRBV6-3 TGTGCCAGCAGTTACCCAGGGGGTCCCAGCTCCTACAATGAGCAGTTCTTC CASSYPGGPSSYNEQFF
TRBJ2-1 . . 17 TRBV5-6 TGTGCCAGCAGCTTTTATCCCGCCACTAGCTCCTACAATGAGCAGTTCTTC CASSFYPATSSYNEQFF
TRBJ2-7 . . 15 TRBV11-2 TGTGCCAGCAGCCCGCGCCCTGTCGCCCCCTTCGAGCAGTACTTC CASSPRPVAPFEQYF
TRBJ2-3 . . 15 TRBV19 TGTGCCAGTAGTAAGGCCACGGGGGTCCCAGATACGCAGTATTTT CASSKATGVPDTQYF
TRBJ2-1 . TRBD2 15 TRBV19 TGTGCCAGTAGTATTAACGGGAGGGGCTACAATGAGCAGTTCTTC CASSINGRGYNEQFF
TRBJ1-2 . . 12 TRBV4-1 TGCGCCAGCAGCCACGGGTTAAAGGGCTACACCTTC CASSHGLKGYTF
TRBJ2-1 . TRBD2 15 TRBV19 TGTGCCAGTAGTACGGGACTAGCGGGACCCAATGAGCAGTTCTTC CASSTGLAGPNEQFF
TRBJ1-5 . . 15 TRBV28 TGTGCCAGCAGCCCTCAGGGTAGGAGCAATCAGCCCCAGCATTTT CASSPQGRSNQPQHF
TRBJ2-7 . TRBD2 16 TRBV11-2 TGTGCCAGCAGCTTAGATGGGGCGGGAGGGCCCTACGAGCAGTACTTC CASSLDGAGGPYEQYF
TRBJ2-1 . . 13 TRBV2 TGTGCCAGCAGAGGAACAGTATACAATGAGCAGTTCTTC CASRGTVYNEQFF
TRBJ2-2 once TRBD1 15 TRBV5-4 TGTGCCAGCAGCCTAGGACAGGGGAACACCGGGGAGCTGTTTTTT CASSLGQGNTGELFF
TRBJ1-2 . . 14 TRBV10-3 TGTGCCATCAGTGAGAGGGGCGCGCGCGATGGCTACACCTTC CAISERGARDGYTF
TRBJ1-2 few TRBD1 16 TRBV7-6 TGTGCCAGCAGAAGATTCCTAGGCAGGGGGCCTGGTGGCTACACCTTC CASRRFLGRGPGGYTF
TRBJ1-6 . . 15 TRBV7-9 TGTGCCAGCAGCTTTGCGGGGAGAGATAATTCACCCCTCCACTTT CASSFAGRDNSPLHF
TRBJ2-1 . . 20 TRBV21-1 TGTGCCAGCAGCAGCAAACCCACTAGCGGGAGGGTCGCATCCTACAATGAGCAGTTCTTC CASSSKPTSGRVASYNEQFF
TRBJ2-7 . TRBD1 15 TRBV6-5 TGTGCCAGCAGTTACCAGGGACAGGGTGGCTACGAGCAGTACTTC CASSYQGQGGYEQYF
TRBJ2-1 few . 13 TRBV4-1 TGCGCCAGCAGCCTAAGCGGAGTTGGGGAGCAGTTCTTC CASSLSGVGEQFF
TRBJ1-3 . . 14 TRBV2 TGTGCCAGCCGGGCAGGGAACGCTGGAAACACCATATATTTT CASRAGNAGNTIYF
TRBJ2-1 . . 13 TRBV7-9 TGTGCCAGCAGCTTAGCTGAGCGAAGGGAGCAGTTCTTC CASSLAERREQFF
TRBJ2-7 few . 14 TRBV5-1 TGCGCCAGCAGCCGGGGAGTGACAAAATACGAGCAGTACTTC CASSRGVTKYEQYF
TRBJ2-7 . . 13 TRBV12-3/TRBV12-4 TGTGCCAGCAGTTCCGTGGTCGGGTACGAGCAGTACTTC CASSSVVGYEQYF
TRBJ2-7 . TRBD2 16 TRBV5-6 TGTGCCAGCAGCTTGACTAGCGGGGTGACCTCCTACGAGCAGTACTTC CASSLTSGVTSYEQYF